A single sample is the source of the 22 T cell receptor beta chains below, sequenced in a study of response to subunit inactivated influenza vaccine. One entry per CDR3 protein results from TCRdb running MiXCR on the RT-PCR reads. The profile covers around 710,000 distinct CDR3 sequences, with approximately 14% appearing a single time and 6% to 7% taken by the ten largest. Material: PBMCs from blood, obtained around 15 days before vaccination. These receptors all come from a man aged 45-60 years who received an inactivated influenza vaccine.

In this sample, this clonotype turned up a few times. V gene TRBV12-3 or TRBV12-4 combines with J gene TRBJ2-7; D may be TRBD1 (6 bases). This CDR3 has 14 amino acids. Trimming took off 5 bases at V and 0 bases at J, with 11 bases between the two ends. DNA of the CDR3: TGTGCCAGCAGTCAGGGGTCTAGCTCCTACGAGCAGTACTTC. This encodes CASSQGSSSYEQYF.

In its sample, this clonotype was seen a few times. The V call is TRBV7-9, the J call TRBJ1-5, with no clear D. The CDR3 sequence is 15 residues long. The germline gives CDR1 SEHNR, CDR2 FQNEAQ (reference sequence). V gave up 1 base and J gave up 5 bases, with 12 bases separating them. CDR3 DNA sequence: TGTGCCAGCAGCTTAGGGCCCAACCCAGATCAGCCCCAGCATTTT. Protein: CASSLGPNPDQPQHF.

The genes are TRBV6-6 and TRBJ1-2; TRBD1 aligns across 7 bases. This CDR3 is built from 12 residues. Germline CDR1 is MNHNY and CDR2 is SVGAGI (reference sequence). With 9 bases clipped from V and 0 bases from J, the junction kept 1 base outside the gene matches. CDR3 protein: CASGQANYGYTF. The CDR3 DNA reads TGTGCCAGTGGACAGGCTAACTATGGCTACACCTTC.

This clonotype has only a few counts. This rearrangement joins TRBV29-1 to TRBJ1-3, with D maybe TRBD1 (5 bases). V was trimmed by 7 bases and J by 3 bases, leaving 10 bases between them. The CDR3 is made up of 12 amino acids. Germline V gene lookup returns CDR1 SQVTM and CDR2 ANQGSEA. CDR3 protein: CSAGTDGNTIYF. Here the CDR3 DNA reads TGCAGCGCCGGGACGGATGGAAACACCATATATTTT.

In nucleotides, the CDR3 is TGTGCCAGCAGCTCCTCGGGTGAGCCCCCAGGGCGGTACTTC. Its protein is CASSSSGEPPGRYF. The chain has TRBV2 and TRBJ2-7; D perhaps matches TRBD1 (5 bases). CDR1 and CDR2 (germline): SNHLY, FYNNEI. V was clipped by 6 bases and J by 12 bases, with 24 bases between them. CDR3 length: 14 amino acids. Using reference TRBV2 and TRBJ2-7 for the parts outside the CDR3, the full variable domain is EPEVTQTPSHQVTQMGQEVILRCVPISNHLYFYWYRQILGQKVEFLVSFYNNEISEKSEIFDDQFSVERPDGSNFTLKIRSTKLEDSAMYFCASSSSGEPPGRYFGPGTRLTVT.

This chain uses TRBV20-1 with TRBJ2-3, with 12 positions matching TRBD2. The CDR3 consists of 17 residues. V lost 5 bases to trimming and J lost 2 bases; unmatched junction nucleotides: 11. Germline V CDR1 and CDR2: DFQATT, SNEGSKA (reference sequence). The CDR3 DNA follows: TGCAGTGCTCCGATCGAACTAGCGGGGGGATTCACAGATACGCAGTATTTT. Translation: CSAPIELAGGFTDTQYF.

There are a few counts of this clonotype. The rearrangement uses TRBV12-3 or TRBV12-4 and TRBJ1-2; 8 bases match TRBD1. The V and J ends lost 1 base and 0 bases, in that order; junction bases with no gene match: 1. This CDR3 is 15 amino acids long. CDR3 amino acids: CASSLGTGTNYGYTF. The CDR3 DNA reads TGTGCCAGCAGTTTAGGGACAGGGACTAACTATGGCTACACCTTC.

The rearrangement uses TRBV6-2 or TRBV6-3 and TRBJ2-7, with D possibly called TRBD1 or TRBD2 (5 bases each). This CDR3 contains 15 residues. Germline V gene lookup returns CDR1 MNHEY and CDR2 SVGEGT. Trimming removed 4 bases at V and 1 base at J, with 14 bases between. Here the CDR3 reads CASSSGDGFSYEQYF. The CDR3, as DNA: TGTGCCAGCAGTTCCGGGGACGGATTTTCCTACGAGCAGTACTTC.

This clonotype was picked up a small number of times. This chain connects TRBV20-1 to TRBJ2-2; D is perhaps TRBD1 (6 bases). The V end was cut by 2 bases, the J end by 2 bases, with 12 bases between. The CDR3 length is 15 residues. Germline CDR1 and CDR2: DFQATT and SNEGSKA (reference sequence). The CDR3 is CSARRGTTNTGELFF. Written as DNA, the CDR3 is TGCAGTGCTAGAAGGGGGACCACTAACACCGGGGAGCTGTTTTTT.

The chain recombines TRBV12-3 or TRBV12-4 with TRBJ2-3; no clear D. This CDR3 contains 17 residues. V was clipped by 11 bases and J by 0 bases, with 24 bases between them. CDR3 sequence: CARCGLHPTGSTDTQYF. The CDR3 DNA reads as TGTGCCCGCTGTGGGCTCCACCCGACTGGTAGCACAGATACGCAGTATTTT.

This clonotype was seen repeatedly, ten times or more. The CDR3, as DNA: TGTGCCAGCTCACCACCGGCTAGCGGTAACACCGGGGAGCTGTTTTTT. Translated: CASSPPASGNTGELFF. The chain recombines TRBV18 with TRBJ2-2, with TRBD2 matching 7 bases. The germline gives CDR1 KGHSH, CDR2 LQKENI. J lost 2 bases, V lost 0 bases, and 3 bases had no gene match. This CDR3 has 16 amino acids.

The sample holds many counts of this clonotype. The V and J genes are TRBV6-2 or TRBV6-3 and TRBJ2-7, with 7 bases aligning to TRBD2. Trimming removed 5 bases from V and 0 bases from J; junction bases left unmatched: 7. The V gene's germline CDR1 is MNHEY and CDR2 SVGEGT. The length of the CDR3 is 15 residues. The CDR3 here is CASSDGAGSSYEQYF. DNA of the CDR3: TGTGCCAGCAGTGACGGAGCGGGGTCCTCCTACGAGCAGTACTTC.

This clonotype was detected only a few times. This chain joins TRBV28 and TRBJ2-1; 10 bases are a match to TRBD2. The CDR3 loop spans 16 amino acids. Germline V gene lookup returns CDR1 MDHEN and CDR2 SYDVKM. The J segment lost 4 bases and the V segment lost 4 bases, leaving 7 bases of the junction unmatched. The CDR3 DNA reads as TGTGCCAGCAGTTCCCTACTAGCGGGGATGTACAATGAGCAGTTCTTC. It is translated as CASSSLLAGMYNEQFF.

This clonotype was counted at least ten times. This chain joins TRBV7-2 and TRBJ2-5; D unresolved. Germline assignment: CDR1 SGHTA and CDR2 FQGNSA. V was clipped by 6 bases and J by 3 bases, with 11 bases between them. The CDR3 is 13 residues long. CDR3 coding DNA: TGTGCCAGCAGTTTAAGCAGAGAAGAGACCCAGTACTTC. It codes for CASSLSREETQYF.

The table lists this clonotype with many counts. V gene TRBV12-3 or TRBV12-4 combines with J gene TRBJ2-7; the match to TRBD1 covers 9 bases. This CDR3 has 15 residues. J gave up 3 bases and V 1 base, and 4 bases lay outside the gene matches. The CDR3 region is CASSLETGGNYEQYF. The CDR3 bases are TGTGCCAGCAGTTTAGAGACAGGGGGGAACTACGAGCAGTACTTC.

The table lists this clonotype with a few counts. The V call is TRBV12-3 or TRBV12-4, the J call TRBJ2-4; TRBD1 matches 9 bases. J gave up 11 bases and V 4 bases, and 6 bases lay outside the gene matches. The CDR3 totals 13 residues. The CDR3 region is CASSSWTGDFQYF. DNA of the CDR3: TGTGCCAGCAGTTCCTGGACAGGGGACTTTCAGTACTTC.

The gene calls are TRBV2 and TRBJ2-1, with 8 bases aligning to TRBD1. CDR1 and CDR2 (germline): SNHLY, FYNNEI. There are 16 residues in the CDR3. V gave up 8 bases and J gave up 0 bases; unmatched junction bases: 9. The CDR3 spells CASRYRQGSSYNEQFF. CDR3 nucleotide sequence: TGTGCCAGCCGATACAGACAGGGGAGCTCCTACAATGAGCAGTTCTTC.

This chain links TRBV29-1 with TRBJ2-1, with D unclear. CDR3 length equals 13 residues. V was pared by 7 bases and J by 1 base, with 11 bases between. Germline loops: CDR1 SQVTM, CDR2 ANQGSEA. The CDR3 is CSGQGWSYNEQFF. CDR3 DNA: TGCAGCGGGCAAGGTTGGTCCTACAATGAGCAGTTCTTC.

The CDR3 bases are TGTGCCAGCAGCTTAACCCGCGCGGGCCAAGAGACCCAGTACTTC. Its translation is CASSLTRAGQETQYF. V and J are TRBV7-3 and TRBJ2-5; D is possibly TRBD2 (5 bases). Trimming removed 0 bases at V and 1 base at J, with 9 bases between. Germline V gene sequence: CDR1 SGHTA, CDR2 FQGTGA. The CDR3 contains 15 residues.

This clonotype was counted at least ten times. The chain joins TRBV10-3 to TRBJ1-2, with 8 nucleotides matching TRBD1. The CDR3 runs 14 residues. The V gene's germline CDR1 is ENHRY and CDR2 SYGVKD. V was clipped by 6 bases and J by 8 bases; unmatched bases: 11. The CDR3 protein is CAIRSDRESQGYTF. The DNA for the CDR3 is TGTGCCATCAGATCGGACAGGGAATCGCAGGGCTACACCTTC.

J is TRBJ1-4 and V is TRBV5-5, with a weak D call TRBD1 (6 bases). The V end was cut by 1 base, the J end by 4 bases, with 11 bases between. Germline CDR1 reads SGHKS; CDR2 reads YYEKEE (reference sequence). The CDR3 contains 15 residues. CDR3 coding DNA: TGTGCCAGCAGCTTGTTCCAGGGGAATAATGAAAAACTGTTTTTT. It encodes CASSLFQGNNEKLFF. Full variable domain (rest looked up from reference TRBV5-5 and TRBJ1-4): DAGVTQSPTHLIKTRGQQVTLRCSPISGHKSVSWYQQVLGQGPQFIFQYYEKEERGRGNFPDRFSARQFPNYSSELNVNALLLGDSALYLCASSLFQGNNEKLFFGSGTQLSVL.

This clonotype was recorded a few times. The chain employs TRBV12-3 or TRBV12-4 and TRBJ1-6, with unresolved D. The CDR3 is 16 residues long. V was trimmed by 5 bases and J by 8 bases, leaving 19 bases between them. The CDR3 DNA reads TGTGCCAGCAGTGGTTATCCACCCGGGGTGGATTCACCCCTCCACTTT. Residues: CASSGYPPGVDSPLHF.